This T cell receptor beta chain was captured in a study of T cell responses to AZD1222 COVID-19 vaccine. Study summary: Second-dose recipients at about 4 or about 12 weeks were treated as one pooled group. Overall study findings and caveats: Among AZD1222 vaccinees, only 6 or 7 were seropositive at baseline. Variant regions that are unmutated are reportedly the target of nearly half of spike-specific TCRs. Spike regions recognized by vaccine-associated CD4 TCRs spanned the protein, led by 160-218 and 743-854.

V lost 8 bases, J lost 8 bases, and 7 bases stayed unmatched. Germline CDR1 reads MNHNY; CDR2 reads SVGAGI (reference sequence). The CDR3 is 13 amino acids. Measured with immunoSEQ multiplex PCR; TCRdb has only the in-frame clones, and not every one. Found here are 130,000 or so clones, roughly 84% of them singletons; the top ten hold 9% to 15%. About this clone itself: Its antigen is undetermined.

Sample: peripheral blood, taken on day 0 of AZD1222 vaccination. J is TRBJ2-2 and V is TRBV6-6; 8 bases fit TRBD2. The receptor comes from an adult in good health. The CDR3 sequence is CASGTSRSGELFF. The CDR3 DNA reads TGTGCCAGCGGGACTAGTCGTTCGGGGGAGCTGTTTTTT.